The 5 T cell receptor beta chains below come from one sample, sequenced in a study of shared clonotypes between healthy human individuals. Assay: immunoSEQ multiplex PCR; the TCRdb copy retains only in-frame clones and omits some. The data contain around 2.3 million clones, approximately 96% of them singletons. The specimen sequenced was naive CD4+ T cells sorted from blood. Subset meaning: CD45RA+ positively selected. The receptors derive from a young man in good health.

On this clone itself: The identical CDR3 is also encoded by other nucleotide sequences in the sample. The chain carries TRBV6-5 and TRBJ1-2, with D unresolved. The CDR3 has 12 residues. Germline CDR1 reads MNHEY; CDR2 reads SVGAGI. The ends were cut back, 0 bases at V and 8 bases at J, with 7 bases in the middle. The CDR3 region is CASSYSGGGYTF. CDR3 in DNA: TGTGCCAGCAGTTACTCAGGCGGAGGCTACACCTTC.

The CDR3 DNA reads as TGTGCCAGCAGTTTGGGAGCCGGACGGATGGAGTTCTTC. It codes for CASSLGAGRMEFF. The V gene is TRBV27, the J gene TRBJ2-1; tentatively, D is TRBD2 (5 bases). Looked up from germline, CDR1 is MNHEY and CDR2 is SMNVEV (reference sequence). V shed 3 bases and J shed 14 bases, with 17 bases lying between them. The CDR3 has 13 amino acids.

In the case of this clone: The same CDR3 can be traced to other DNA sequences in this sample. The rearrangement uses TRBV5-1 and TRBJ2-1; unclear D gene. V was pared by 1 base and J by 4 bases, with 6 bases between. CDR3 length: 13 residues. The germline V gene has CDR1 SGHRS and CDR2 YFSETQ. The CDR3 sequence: CASSLNTYNEQFF. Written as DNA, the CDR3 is TGCGCCAGCAGCTTGAATACGTACAATGAGCAGTTCTTC. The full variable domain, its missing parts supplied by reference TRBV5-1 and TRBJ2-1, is KAGVTQTPRYLIKTRGQQVTLSCSPISGHRSVSWYQQTPGQGLQFLFEYFSETQRNKGNFPGRFSGRQFSNSRSEMNVSTLELGDSALYLCASSLNTYNEQFFGPGTRLTVL.

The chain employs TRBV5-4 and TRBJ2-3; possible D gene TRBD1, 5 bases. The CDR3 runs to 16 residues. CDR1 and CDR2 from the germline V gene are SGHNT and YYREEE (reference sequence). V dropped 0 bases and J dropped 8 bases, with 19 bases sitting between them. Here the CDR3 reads CASSLEIGARVGTQYF. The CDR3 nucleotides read TGTGCCAGCAGCTTGGAAATAGGGGCGCGAGTAGGTACGCAGTATTTT.

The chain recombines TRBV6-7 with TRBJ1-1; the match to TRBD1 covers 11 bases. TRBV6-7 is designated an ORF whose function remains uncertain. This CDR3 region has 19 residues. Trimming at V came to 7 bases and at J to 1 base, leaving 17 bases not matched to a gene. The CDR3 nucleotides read TGTGCCAGCACCCAACGAGGGGACAGGGGGTTGGTCTGGAACACTGAAGCTTTCTTT. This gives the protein CASTQRGDRGLVWNTEAFF.